This T cell receptor (beta chain) was sequenced in a study of Ad26.COV2.S vaccination and SARS-CoV-2 variants. Overall study results and limits: It was vaccine recipients, not placebo recipients, who had the higher spike-specific TCR breadth. The authors reported substantial breadth in spike-specific CD8+ and CD4+ T cell responses after vaccination.

Notes on this clone: Its antigen is as yet unknown.

Treatment noted: around 19 received Ad26.COV2.S at low or high dose, single or two shots; a few received placebo; per-sample allocation not given. Following the first vaccine or placebo injection, samples were taken on day 63. TCRdb keeps only in-frame clones here, not all; method: immunoSEQ multiplex PCR. The sample yields about 320,000 clones, about 82% seen once. The sample here was peripheral blood, taken in a trial of Ad26.COV2.S vaccine versus placebo. The TCR comes from a person aged 18-65 years who received the Ad26.COV2.S COVID-19 vaccine or a placebo.

CDR3 sequence: CASRLPGPLETQYF. The CDR3 nucleotides are TGTGCCAGCAGGCTGCCGGGACCACTGGAGACCCAGTACTTC. The rearrangement links TRBV5-8 to TRBJ2-5, with D possibly called TRBD1 or TRBD2 (5 bases each). Germline V lookup: CDR1 SGHTS, CDR2 YDEGEE. Trimming shortened V by 5 bases and J by 5 bases, and 16 bases separated the two germline ends. The CDR3 loop spans 14 amino acids.